Sequencing of this T cell receptor beta chain was carried out in a study of OX40 agonist ivuxolimab in advanced cancers. CDR1 is SGDLS and CDR2 is YYNGEE in the germline V gene. Between the trimmed V and J ends, which lost 0 bases and 0 bases, there was a span of 9 bases. This CDR3 is 15 amino acids long. Measured with immunoSEQ multiplex PCR; TCRdb has only the in-frame clones, and not every one. The sample lists about 73,000 clones, 80% to 90% seen once, with around 2.4% in the top ten. The chain combines TRBV9 with TRBJ1-1; no clear D. This clonotype originated in an adult with an advanced solid tumor such as melanoma, head and neck, liver or kidney cancer. Source: CD4+ or CD8+ T cells sorted from blood, taken in a trial of the OX40 agonist ivuxolimab. The CDR3 sequence is CASSVEWGLNTEAFF. CDR3 DNA sequence: TGTGCCAGCAGCGTAGAGTGGGGTTTGAACACTGAAGCTTTCTTT.